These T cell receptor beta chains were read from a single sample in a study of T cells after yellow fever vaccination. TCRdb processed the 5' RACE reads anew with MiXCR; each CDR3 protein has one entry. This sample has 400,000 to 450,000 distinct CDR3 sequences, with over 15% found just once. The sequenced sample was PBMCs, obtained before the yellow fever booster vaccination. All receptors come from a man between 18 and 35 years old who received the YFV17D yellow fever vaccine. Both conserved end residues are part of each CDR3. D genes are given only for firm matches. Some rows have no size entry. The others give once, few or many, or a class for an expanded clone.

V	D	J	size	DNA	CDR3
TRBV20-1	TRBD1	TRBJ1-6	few	TGCAGTGCTGAGAACCGGGACAGCGAATATAATTCACCCCTCCACTTT	CSAENRDSEYNSPLHF
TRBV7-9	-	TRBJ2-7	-	TGTGCCAGCAGCTCTCTCTTCGTCCCCGAGCAGTACTTC	CASSSLFVPEQYF
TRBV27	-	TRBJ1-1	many	TGTGCCAGCAGTTTCCAGGGCCTCGCTGAAGCTTTCTTT	CASSFQGLAEAFF
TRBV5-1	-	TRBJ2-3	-	TGCGCCAGTTCCCCTCTTGCGGCCGCTAGCACAGATACGCAGTATTTT	CASSPLAAASTDTQYF
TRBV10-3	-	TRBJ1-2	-	TGTGCCATCTCGGGCAGGGCCGATGGCTACACCTTC	CAISGRADGYTF
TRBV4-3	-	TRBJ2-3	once	TGCGCCAGCAGCCAAGATAAAGCCCCCCCTAGCACAGATACGCAGTATTTT	CASSQDKAPPSTDTQYF
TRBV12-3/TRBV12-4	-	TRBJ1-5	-	TGTGCCAGCAGTTTCGGGCGGTCTCGTCAGCCCCAGCATTTT	CASSFGRSRQPQHF
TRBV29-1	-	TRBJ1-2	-	TGCAGCGTTGCCCCTGGCCCGAGGGGCTATGGCTACACCTTC	CSVAPGPRGYGYTF
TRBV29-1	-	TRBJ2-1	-	TGCAGCGTGCTCTTTACACCGTACTACAATGAGCAGTTCTTC	CSVLFTPYYNEQFF
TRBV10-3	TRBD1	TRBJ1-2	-	TGTGCCATCAGTGTGTTACGGACAGGGGGCGACGGCTACACCTTC	CAISVLRTGGDGYTF
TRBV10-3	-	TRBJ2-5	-	TGTGCCATCAGTATTGGCAGGGATGGCCAAGAGACCCAGTACTTC	CAISIGRDGQETQYF
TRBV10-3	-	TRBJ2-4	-	TGTGCCATCAGTGAGTCGAACTCCGAGGACATTCAGTACTTC	CAISESNSEDIQYF
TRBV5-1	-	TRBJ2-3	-	TGCGCCAGCAGCTTGGGGGGGGAATGGACAGATACGCAGTATTTT	CASSLGGEWTDTQYF
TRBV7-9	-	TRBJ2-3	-	TGTGCCAGCAGCTATCTAGGGGGTAGGGAATCCCCAGATACGCAGTATTTT	CASSYLGGRESPDTQYF
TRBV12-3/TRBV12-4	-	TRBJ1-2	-	TGTTCCAGCAGTTTTGTACGCTATGGCTACACCTTC	CSSSFVRYGYTF